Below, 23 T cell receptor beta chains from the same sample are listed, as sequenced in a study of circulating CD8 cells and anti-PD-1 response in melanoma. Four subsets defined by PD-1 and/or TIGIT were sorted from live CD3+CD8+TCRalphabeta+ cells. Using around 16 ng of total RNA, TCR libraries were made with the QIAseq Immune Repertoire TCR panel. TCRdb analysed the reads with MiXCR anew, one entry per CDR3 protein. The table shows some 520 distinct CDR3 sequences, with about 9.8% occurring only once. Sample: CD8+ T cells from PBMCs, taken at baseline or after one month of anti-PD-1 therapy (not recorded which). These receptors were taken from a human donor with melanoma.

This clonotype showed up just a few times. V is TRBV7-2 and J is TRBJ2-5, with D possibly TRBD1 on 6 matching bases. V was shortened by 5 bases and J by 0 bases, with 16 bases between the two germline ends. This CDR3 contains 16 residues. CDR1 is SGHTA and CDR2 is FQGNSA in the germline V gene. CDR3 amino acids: CASSPRRGQNQETQYF. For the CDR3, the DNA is TGTGCCAGCAGCCCCAGACGAGGACAGAACCAAGAGACCCAGTACTTC.

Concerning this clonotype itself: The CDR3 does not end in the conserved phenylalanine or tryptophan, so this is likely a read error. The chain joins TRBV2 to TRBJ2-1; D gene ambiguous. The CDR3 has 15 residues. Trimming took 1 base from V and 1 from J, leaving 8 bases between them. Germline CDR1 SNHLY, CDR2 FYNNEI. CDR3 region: CASSEGEQSYNEQFY. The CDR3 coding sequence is TGTGCCAGCAGTGAAGGAGAACAGTCCTACAATGAGCAGTTCTAC.

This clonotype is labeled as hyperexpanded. In DNA, the CDR3 is TGTGCCAGCGGGTACGGGGGGCCGACCTACGAGCAGTACTTC. It is translated as CASGYGGPTYEQYF. The V call is TRBV4-2, the J call TRBJ2-7, with D possibly matching TRBD2 (7 bases). Germline-derived CDR1 and CDR2 are LGHNA and YNFKEQ. Deletions cut 8 bases from V and 2 bases from J, with 16 bases between. The CDR3 loop spans 14 amino acids.

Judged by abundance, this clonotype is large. Here the CDR3 reads CASSTTAGQGDIQYF. CDR3 coding DNA: TGTGCCAGCAGTACCACAGCGGGACAGGGGGACATTCAGTACTTC. J is TRBJ2-4 and V is TRBV2, with 11 nucleotides matching TRBD1. This CDR3 has 15 amino acids. CDR1 and CDR2 (germline): SNHLY, FYNNEI. With 5 bases clipped from V and 8 bases from J, the junction kept 8 bases outside the gene matches. Variable domain in full (rest from reference TRBV2 and TRBJ2-4): EPEVTQTPSHQVTQMGQEVILRCVPISNHLYFYWYRQILGQKVEFLVSFYNNEISEKSEIFDDQFSVERPDGSNFTLKIRSTKLEDSAMYFCASSTTAGQGDIQYFGAGTRLSVL.

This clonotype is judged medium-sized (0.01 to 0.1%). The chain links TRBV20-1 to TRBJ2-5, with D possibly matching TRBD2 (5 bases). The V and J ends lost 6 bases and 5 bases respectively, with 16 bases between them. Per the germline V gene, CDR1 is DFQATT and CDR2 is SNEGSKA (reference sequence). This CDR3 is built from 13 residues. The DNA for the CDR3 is TGCAGTGCCACTAGTTGGGATGGGGAGACCCAGTACTTC. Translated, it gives CSATSWDGETQYF.

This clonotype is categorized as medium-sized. The chain's CDR3 is CASSHEGGTEAFF. The CDR3 DNA reads as TGCGCCAGCAGCCACGAAGGGGGCACTGAAGCTTTCTTT. The chain links TRBV4-1 to TRBJ1-1, with D possibly matching TRBD1 (6 bases). CDR1 MGHRA and CDR2 YSYEKL come from the germline V gene. CDR3 length equals 13 residues. Trimming removed 3 bases at V and 4 bases at J, with 9 bases between.

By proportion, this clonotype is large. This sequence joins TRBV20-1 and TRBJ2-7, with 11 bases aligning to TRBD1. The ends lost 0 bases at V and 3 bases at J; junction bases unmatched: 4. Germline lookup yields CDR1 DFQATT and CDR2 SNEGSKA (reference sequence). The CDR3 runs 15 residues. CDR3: CSARDRDRGYYEQYF. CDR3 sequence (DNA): TGCAGTGCTAGAGACCGGGACAGGGGGTACTACGAGCAGTACTTC.

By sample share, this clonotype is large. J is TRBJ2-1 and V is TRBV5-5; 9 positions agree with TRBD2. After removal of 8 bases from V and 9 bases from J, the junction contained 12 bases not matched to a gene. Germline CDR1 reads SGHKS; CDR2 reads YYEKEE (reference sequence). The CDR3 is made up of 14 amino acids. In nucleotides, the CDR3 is TGTGCCAGTTATATAGCGGGGGTATCAACTGAGCAGTTCTTC. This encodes CASYIAGVSTEQFF. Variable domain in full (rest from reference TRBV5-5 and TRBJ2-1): DAGVTQSPTHLIKTRGQQVTLRCSPISGHKSVSWYQQVLGQGPQFIFQYYEKEERGRGNFPDRFSARQFPNYSSELNVNALLLGDSALYLCASYIAGVSTEQFFGPGTRLTVL.

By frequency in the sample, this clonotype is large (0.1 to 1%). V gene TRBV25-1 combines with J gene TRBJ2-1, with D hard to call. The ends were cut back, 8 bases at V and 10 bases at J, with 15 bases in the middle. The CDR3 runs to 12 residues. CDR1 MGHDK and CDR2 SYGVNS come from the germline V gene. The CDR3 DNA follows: TGTGCCAGCCGAAGACTCGTAGACGAGCAGTTCTTC. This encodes CASRRLVDEQFF.

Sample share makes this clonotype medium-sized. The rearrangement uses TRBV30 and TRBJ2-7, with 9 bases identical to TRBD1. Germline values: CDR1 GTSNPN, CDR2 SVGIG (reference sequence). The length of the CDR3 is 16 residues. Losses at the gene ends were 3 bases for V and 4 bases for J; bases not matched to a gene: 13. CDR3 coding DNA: TGTGCCTGGAGACCCATATGGGACAGGGACCTTTACGAGCAGTACTTC. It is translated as CAWRPIWDRDLYEQYF.

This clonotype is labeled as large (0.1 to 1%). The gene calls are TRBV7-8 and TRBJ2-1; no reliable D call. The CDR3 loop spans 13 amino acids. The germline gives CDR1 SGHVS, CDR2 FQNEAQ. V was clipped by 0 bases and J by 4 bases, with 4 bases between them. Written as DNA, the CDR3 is TGTGCCAGCAGCTTAGCTGCGTACAATGAGCAGTTCTTC. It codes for CASSLAAYNEQFF.

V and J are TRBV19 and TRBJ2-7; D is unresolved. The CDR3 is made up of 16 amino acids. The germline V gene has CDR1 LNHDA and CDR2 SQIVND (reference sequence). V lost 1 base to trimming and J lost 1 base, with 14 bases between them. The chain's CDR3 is CASSIAGYEVSYEQYF. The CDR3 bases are TGTGCCAGTAGTATAGCCGGGTACGAGGTGTCCTACGAGCAGTACTTC.

CDR3 DNA: TGTGCCAGCCTACTAAACAGGAACACTGAAGCTTTCTTT. Translation gives CASLLNRNTEAFF. The chain couples TRBV6-6 to TRBJ1-1; D unclear. CDR1 and CDR2 (germline): MNHNY, SVGAGI (reference sequence). V lost 8 bases, J lost 1 base, and 11 bases lay in between. The CDR3 is made up of 13 amino acids.

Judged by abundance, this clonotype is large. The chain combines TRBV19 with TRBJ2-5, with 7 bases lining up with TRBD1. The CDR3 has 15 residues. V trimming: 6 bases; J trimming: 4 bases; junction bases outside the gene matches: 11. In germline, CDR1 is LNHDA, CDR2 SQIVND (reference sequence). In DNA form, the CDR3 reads TGTGCCAGTAGGGGTCTGACAGGGTCGGCAGAGACCCAGTACTTC. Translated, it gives CASRGLTGSAETQYF.

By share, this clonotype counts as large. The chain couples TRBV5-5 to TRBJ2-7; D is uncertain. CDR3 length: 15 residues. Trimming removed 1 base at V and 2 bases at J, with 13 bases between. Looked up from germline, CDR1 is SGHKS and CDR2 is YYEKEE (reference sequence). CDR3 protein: CASSLSTDPTYEQYF. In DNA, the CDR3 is TGTGCCAGCAGCTTGTCGACTGACCCTACCTACGAGCAGTACTTC.

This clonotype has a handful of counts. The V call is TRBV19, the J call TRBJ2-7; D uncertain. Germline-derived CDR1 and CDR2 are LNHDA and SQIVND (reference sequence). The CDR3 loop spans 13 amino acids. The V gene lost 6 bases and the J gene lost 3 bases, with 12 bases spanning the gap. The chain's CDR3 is CASSQSYSYEQYF. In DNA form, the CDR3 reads TGTGCCAGTAGCCAGAGTTACAGCTACGAGCAGTACTTC.

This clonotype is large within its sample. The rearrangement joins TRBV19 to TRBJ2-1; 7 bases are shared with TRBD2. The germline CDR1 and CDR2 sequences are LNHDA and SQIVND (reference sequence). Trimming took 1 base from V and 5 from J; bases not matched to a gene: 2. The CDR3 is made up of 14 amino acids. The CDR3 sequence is CASSIGAGDNEQFF. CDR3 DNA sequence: TGTGCCAGTAGTATAGGGGCGGGGGACAATGAGCAGTTCTTC.

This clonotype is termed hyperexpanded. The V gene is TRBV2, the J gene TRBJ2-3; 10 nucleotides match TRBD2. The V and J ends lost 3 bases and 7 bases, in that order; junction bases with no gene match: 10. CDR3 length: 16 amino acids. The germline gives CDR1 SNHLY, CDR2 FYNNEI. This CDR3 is CASSDVLAGEVYTQYF. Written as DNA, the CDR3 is TGTGCCAGCAGTGACGTCCTAGCGGGGGAGGTGTATACGCAGTATTTT.

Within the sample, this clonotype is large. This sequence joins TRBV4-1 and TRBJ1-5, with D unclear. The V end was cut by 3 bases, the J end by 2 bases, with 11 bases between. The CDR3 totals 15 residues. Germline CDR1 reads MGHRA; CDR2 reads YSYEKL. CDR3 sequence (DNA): TGCGCCAGCAGCCAGTCAGGAGTTGGCAATCAGCCCCAGCATTTT. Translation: CASSQSGVGNQPQHF.

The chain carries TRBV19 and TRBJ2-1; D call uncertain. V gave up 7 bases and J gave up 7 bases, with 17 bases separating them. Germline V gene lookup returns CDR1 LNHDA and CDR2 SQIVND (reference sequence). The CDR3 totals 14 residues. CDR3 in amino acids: CASKSPDGFNEQFF. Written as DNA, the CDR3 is TGTGCCAGTAAGAGCCCGGACGGGTTTAATGAGCAGTTCTTC. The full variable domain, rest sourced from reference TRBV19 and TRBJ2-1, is DGGITQSPKYLFRKEGQNVTLSCEQNLNHDAMYWYRQDPGQGLRLIYYSQIVNDFQKGDIAEGYSVSREKKESFPLTVTSAQKNPTAFYLCASKSPDGFNEQFFGPGTRLTVL.

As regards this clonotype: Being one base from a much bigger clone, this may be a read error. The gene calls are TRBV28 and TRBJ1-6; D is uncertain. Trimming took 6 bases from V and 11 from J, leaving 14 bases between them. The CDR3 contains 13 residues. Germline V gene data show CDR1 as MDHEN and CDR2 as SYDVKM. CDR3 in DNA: TGTGCCAGCAGGGATTACAGCAATCCACCCCTCCACTTT. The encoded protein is CASRDYSNPPLHF.

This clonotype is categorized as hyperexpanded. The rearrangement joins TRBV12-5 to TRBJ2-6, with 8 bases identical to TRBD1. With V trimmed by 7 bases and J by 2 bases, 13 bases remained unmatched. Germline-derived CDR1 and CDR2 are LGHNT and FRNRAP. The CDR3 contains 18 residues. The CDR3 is CASALGQGRNAGANVLTF. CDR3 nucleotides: TGTGCTAGTGCTCTTGGACAGGGAAGGAACGCTGGGGCCAACGTCCTGACTTTC.

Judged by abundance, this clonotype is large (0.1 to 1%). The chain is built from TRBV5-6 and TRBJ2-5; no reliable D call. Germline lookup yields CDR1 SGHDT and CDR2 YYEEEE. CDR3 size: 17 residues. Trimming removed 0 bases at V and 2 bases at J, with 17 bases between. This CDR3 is CASSLGPAAATQETQYF. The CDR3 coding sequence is TGTGCCAGCAGCTTGGGTCCGGCGGCGGCGACACAAGAGACCCAGTACTTC.